This passage covers 10 T cell receptor beta chains from one sample sequenced in a study of graft-versus-host responses after intestinal transplantation. Assay: immunoSEQ multiplex PCR; the TCRdb copy retains only in-frame clones and omits some. In the table there are around 110,000 clones, 93% of which are singletons. Their antigens are not known. This specimen consisted of unstimulated CD8+ T cells sorted from spleen or lymph node cells, obtained before transplant. These receptors all come from a human donor who was the organ donor for an intestinal transplant.

The rearrangement uses TRBV5-4 and TRBJ1-2, with D hard to call. Trimming took off 2 bases at V and 2 bases at J, with 19 bases between the two ends. CDR1 and CDR2 from the germline V gene are SGHNT and YYREEE (reference sequence). The CDR3 extends over 17 amino acids. CDR3 sequence (DNA): TGTGCCAGCAGCTTCGACCCCCCCCAAGAGGCGAACTATGGCTACACCTTC. It encodes CASSFDPPQEANYGYTF. The full variable domain, with the rest looked up from reference TRBV5-4 and TRBJ1-2, is ETGVTQSPTHLIKTRGQQVTLRCSSQSGHNTVSWYQQALGQGPQFIFQYYREEENGRGNFPPRFSGLQFPNYSSELNVNALELDDSALYLCASSFDPPQEANYGYTFGSGTRLTVV.

The CDR3 loop is CASSRTVPYEQYF. CDR3 sequence (DNA): TGCGCCAGCAGCAGGACAGTTCCCTACGAGCAGTACTTC. The chain has TRBV5-1 and TRBJ2-7; TRBD1 might be the D (6 bases). Trimming removed 4 bases from V and 2 bases from J, with 10 bases in between. CDR1 and CDR2 from the germline V gene are SGHRS and YFSETQ. CDR3 size: 13 residues.

The chain couples TRBV19 to TRBJ2-1; D possibly matches TRBD1 or TRBD2 (6 bases each). The CDR3 spans 13 residues. Germline lookup yields CDR1 LNHDA and CDR2 SQIVND (reference sequence). Trimming took 5 bases from V and 5 from J, leaving 10 bases between them. In nucleotides, the CDR3 is TGTGCCAGTAGTCCAAGGGGGGACAATGAGCAGTTCTTC. Protein: CASSPRGDNEQFF.

This chain links TRBV6-1 with TRBJ2-1; no clear D gene. CDR1 and CDR2 from the germline V gene are MNHNS and SASEGT. Trimming left V 3 bases short and J 10 bases short, with 10 bases between. This CDR3 is 12 amino acids long. Here the CDR3 DNA reads TGTGCCAGCAGTGAGGGGTCTGTGGAGCAGTTCTTC. Translation: CASSEGSVEQFF.

This chain uses TRBV4-3 with TRBJ1-3; D may be TRBD1 (5 bases). The V end was cut by 3 bases, the J end by 0 bases, with 15 bases between. CDR3 length: 17 amino acids. Germline lookup yields CDR1 LGHNA and CDR2 YSLEER. DNA of the CDR3: TGCGCCAGCAGCCACCCGTCTGGGACGGACTCTGGAAACACCATATATTTT. Its translation is CASSHPSGTDSGNTIYF.

V gene TRBV19 combines with J gene TRBJ1-4; TRBD1 agrees at 7 bases. Germline values: CDR1 LNHDA, CDR2 SQIVND (reference sequence). The CDR3 runs to 15 residues. V trimming: 6 bases; J trimming: 3 bases; junction bases outside the gene matches: 7. The CDR3 sequence is CASRRTGDPNEKLFF. The CDR3 DNA reads TGTGCCAGTAGGCGAACAGGGGATCCTAATGAAAAACTGTTTTTT.

The genes are TRBV15 and TRBJ1-4, with a weak D call TRBD1 (6 bases). The V gene lost 3 bases and the J gene lost 5 bases, with 16 bases spanning the gap. Germline V gene sequence: CDR1 LNHNV, CDR2 YYDKDF (reference sequence). This CDR3 spans 16 amino acids. In DNA form, the CDR3 reads TGTGCCACCAGCAGCGAACAGGGACTGCAGAATGAAAAACTGTTTTTT. It specifies CATSSEQGLQNEKLFF. Complete variable domain (other parts from reference TRBV15 and TRBJ1-4): DAMVIQNPRYQVTQFGKPVTLSCSQTLNHNVMYWYQQKSSQAPKLLFHYYDKDFNNEADTPDNFQSRRPNTSFCFLDIRSPGLGDTAMYLCATSSEQGLQNEKLFFGSGTQLSVL.

V gene TRBV5-1 combines with J gene TRBJ1-1; D uncertain. V lost 4 bases, J lost 0 bases, and 7 bases lay in between. The CDR3 is 13 residues long. Per the germline V gene, CDR1 is SGHRS and CDR2 is YFSETQ. The CDR3 loop is CASSLTVNTEAFF. The CDR3, as DNA: TGCGCCAGCAGCCTAACGGTGAACACTGAAGCTTTCTTT.

The chain joins TRBV7-6 to TRBJ2-1; D may be TRBD2 (6 bases). The CDR3 is 12 amino acids. The germline V and J ends were trimmed by 1 base and 10 bases, with 8 bases remaining between them. Germline-derived CDR1 and CDR2 are SGHVS and FNYEAQ. CDR3 nucleotides: TGTGCCAGCAGCTTAGGAGCGGGCGAGCAGTTCTTC. It encodes CASSLGAGEQFF.

The J gene is TRBJ2-5, the V gene TRBV4-1, with D perhaps matching TRBD2 (6 bases). V was pared by 0 bases and J by 3 bases, with 14 bases between. The CDR3 loop spans 16 amino acids. CDR1 is MGHRA and CDR2 is YSYEKL in the germline V gene. CDR3 amino acids: CASSQDGGTVKETQYF. The CDR3 DNA sequence: TGCGCCAGCAGCCAAGATGGCGGGACGGTAAAAGAGACCCAGTACTTC.